Below, 16 T cell receptor beta chains from the same sample are listed, as sequenced in a study of T cells in localized non-small cell lung cancer. Method: immunoSEQ multiplex PCR; TCRdb's copy keeps in-frame clones and lacks some. The table has roughly 58,000 clones, roughly four fifths seen once; the top ten hold roughly 4.5%. The source material was PBMCs, sampled before any cancer treatment. These receptors were taken from a man aged 40-75 years with stage II lung adenocarcinoma.

This clone was seen more than once but under ten times. The chain couples TRBV18 to TRBJ2-7, with D uncertain. Per the germline V gene, CDR1 is KGHSH and CDR2 is LQKENI. The CDR3 totals 14 residues. V lost 3 bases and J 1 base, leaving 10 bases between the germline ends. In DNA, the CDR3 is TGTGCCAGCTCACCGGAGACTCGATCCTACGAGCAGTACTTC. This gives the protein CASSPETRSYEQYF. The variable domain in full, with the rest retrieved from reference TRBV18 and TRBJ2-7, is NAGVMQNPRHLVRRRGQEARLRCSPMKGHSHVYWYRQLPEEGLKFMVYLQKENIIDESGMPKERFSAEFPKEGPSILRIQQVVRGDSAAYFCASSPETRSYEQYFGPGTRLTVT.

The CDR3 region is CATGENSNQPQHF. CDR3 in DNA: TGTGCCACGGGAGAAAATAGCAATCAGCCCCAGCATTTT. The V call is TRBV6-1, the J call TRBJ1-5; D is undetermined. CDR3 length equals 13 residues. The V gene lost 10 bases and the J gene lost 0 bases, with 10 bases spanning the gap. Germline CDR1 is MNHNS and CDR2 is SASEGT.

The rearrangement joins TRBV5-4 to TRBJ2-7; D is perhaps TRBD1 (7 bases). Trimming removed 1 base at V and 2 bases at J, with 13 bases between. CDR3 length: 15 residues. Germline V gene data show CDR1 as SGHNT and CDR2 as YYREEE (reference sequence). The CDR3, as DNA: TGTGCCAGCAGCTTGCAGGTCAGGGGGGCCTACGAGCAGTACTTC. Protein sequence: CASSLQVRGAYEQYF.

The chain uses TRBV27 and TRBJ1-1; D call uncertain. The CDR3 has 14 residues. Germline V gene lookup returns CDR1 MNHEY and CDR2 SMNVEV (reference sequence). Trimming removed 4 bases at V and 4 bases at J, with 13 bases between. CDR3 nucleotide sequence: TGTGCCAGCAGTTCCGGCTCCTTGGGCACTGAAGCTTTCTTT. This encodes CASSSGSLGTEAFF.

The chain recombines TRBV5-4 with TRBJ1-1, with D hard to call. V lost 2 bases and J lost 1, with 9 bases in between. This CDR3 contains 14 residues. Per germline, CDR1 SGHNT and CDR2 YYREEE (reference sequence). As DNA, the CDR3 is TGTGCCAGCAGCTTTAGGGCCCAGAACACTGAAGCTTTCTTT. Protein: CASSFRAQNTEAFF.

The gene calls are TRBV5-8 and TRBJ2-1; D is tentatively TRBD1 or TRBD2 (5 bases each). Germline CDR1 is SGHTS and CDR2 is YDEGEE. The CDR3 runs to 15 residues. The V and J ends lost 7 bases and 6 bases respectively, with 20 bases between them. Here the CDR3 reads CASVGDRLRINEQFF. Here the CDR3 DNA reads TGTGCCAGCGTTGGGGACCGACTAAGGATCAATGAGCAGTTCTTC. Full variable domain (rest looked up from reference TRBV5-8 and TRBJ2-1): EAGVTQSPTHLIKTRGQQATLRCSPISGHTSVYWYQQALGLGLQFLLWYDEGEERNRGNFPPRFSGRQFPNYSSELNVNALELEDSALYLCASVGDRLRINEQFFGPGTRLTVL.

The chain uses TRBV9 and TRBJ1-2; 9 bases match TRBD1. This CDR3 region has 16 residues. The germline V gene has CDR1 SGDLS and CDR2 YYNGEE. Trimming at V came to 3 bases and at J to 5 bases, leaving 11 bases not matched to a gene. The CDR3 bases are TGTGCCAGCAGCGCGACAGAGGGACAGGGTAATTATGGCTACACCTTC. Translated: CASSATEGQGNYGYTF. Together with reference TRBV9 and TRBJ1-2, the CDR3 gives the full variable domain: DSGVTQTPKHLITATGQRVTLRCSPRSGDLSVYWYQQSLDQGLQFLIQYYNGEERAKGNILERFSAQQFPDLHSELNLSSLELGDSALYFCASSATEGQGNYGYTFGSGTRLTVV.

V and J are TRBV18 and TRBJ1-1; D is uncertain. Germline loops: CDR1 KGHSH, CDR2 LQKENI. With 3 bases removed from V and 3 bases from J, the gap between germline ends came to 17 bases. The CDR3 is made up of 16 amino acids. CDR3 sequence reads: CASSPRQEFWDTEAFF. Here the CDR3 DNA reads TGTGCCAGCTCACCGCGTCAGGAGTTTTGGGACACTGAAGCTTTCTTT.

DNA for the CDR3: TGTGCCAGCAGCCCCTTAAAGACGGGGTTAGGCACTGAAGCTTTCTTT. As protein: CASSPLKTGLGTEAFF. This chain joins TRBV7-3 and TRBJ1-1; D remains unclear. The CDR3 covers 16 residues. The V end lost 5 bases, the J end lost 4 bases, and 20 bases lay between the germline ends. CDR1 is SGHTA, CDR2 FQGTGA, per germline.

The rearrangement joins TRBV7-9 to TRBJ1-1, with D perhaps matching TRBD1 (5 bases). The germline V gene encodes CDR1 SEHNR and CDR2 FQNEAQ (reference sequence). V lost 4 bases to trimming and J lost 1 base, with 7 bases between them. The CDR3 runs 13 residues. The CDR3 nucleotides read TGTGCCAGCAGCTACGGGACGAACACTGAAGCTTTCTTT. This gives the protein CASSYGTNTEAFF.

The chain links TRBV15 to TRBJ1-1; D is ambiguous. Trimming removed 0 bases from V and 6 bases from J, with 23 bases in between. Germline V gives CDR1 LNHNV, CDR2 YYDKDF (reference sequence). The CDR3 is 18 amino acids. The CDR3 here is CATSRDPWSLHGRSEAFF. The CDR3 DNA is TGTGCCACCAGCAGAGATCCTTGGTCGCTACACGGTAGGTCTGAAGCTTTCTTT.

The chain has TRBV27 and TRBJ1-3, with D uncertain. The CDR3 extends over 15 amino acids. The V gene lost 4 bases and the J gene lost 7 bases, with 17 bases spanning the gap. Germline V gene lookup returns CDR1 MNHEY and CDR2 SMNVEV (reference sequence). The CDR3 bases are TGTGCCAGCAGTTCCCCTACCGCGAAGGGTAACACCATATATTTT. This gives the protein CASSSPTAKGNTIYF.

This chain uses TRBV5-1 with TRBJ2-6; D remains unclear. CDR1 is SGHRS and CDR2 is YFSETQ in the germline V gene. Trimming removed 3 bases at V and 4 bases at J, with 14 bases between. The CDR3 is 16 residues long. The CDR3 region has the DNA TGCGCCAGCAGCTCCGATAGTCGCCCCGGGGCCAACGTCCTGACTTTC. It is translated as CASSSDSRPGANVLTF.

The rearrangement uses TRBV27 and TRBJ1-1; maybe TRBD1 (5 bases). CDR1 and CDR2 from the germline V gene are MNHEY and SMNVEV (reference sequence). The CDR3 sequence is 12 residues long. V lost 9 bases and J 8 bases, leaving 16 bases between the germline ends. CDR3 protein: CARDDSDLEAFF. CDR3 nucleotide sequence: TGTGCCAGAGACGACAGTGACCTGGAAGCTTTCTTT.

This rearrangement joins TRBV5-1 to TRBJ2-2; D may be TRBD2 (6 bases). V lost 2 bases to trimming and J lost 0 bases, with 17 bases between them. The CDR3 is 18 residues long. The germline gives CDR1 SGHRS, CDR2 YFSETQ. The CDR3 loop reads CASSLKKVAAANTGELFF. For the CDR3, the DNA is TGCGCCAGCAGCTTAAAGAAAGTAGCGGCTGCGAACACCGGGGAGCTGTTTTTT.

This clone was recorded many times. J is TRBJ1-4 and V is TRBV4-1, with TRBD1 identical over 8 bases. The V gene end was trimmed by 3 bases and the J gene end by 6 bases; junction bases not matched to a gene: 6. This CDR3 is 15 amino acids long. The germline CDR1 and CDR2 sequences are MGHRA and YSYEKL. CDR3 bases: TGCGCCAGCAGCCATTACGACAGGGGCGATGAAAAACTGTTTTTT. This translates into CASSHYDRGDEKLFF.